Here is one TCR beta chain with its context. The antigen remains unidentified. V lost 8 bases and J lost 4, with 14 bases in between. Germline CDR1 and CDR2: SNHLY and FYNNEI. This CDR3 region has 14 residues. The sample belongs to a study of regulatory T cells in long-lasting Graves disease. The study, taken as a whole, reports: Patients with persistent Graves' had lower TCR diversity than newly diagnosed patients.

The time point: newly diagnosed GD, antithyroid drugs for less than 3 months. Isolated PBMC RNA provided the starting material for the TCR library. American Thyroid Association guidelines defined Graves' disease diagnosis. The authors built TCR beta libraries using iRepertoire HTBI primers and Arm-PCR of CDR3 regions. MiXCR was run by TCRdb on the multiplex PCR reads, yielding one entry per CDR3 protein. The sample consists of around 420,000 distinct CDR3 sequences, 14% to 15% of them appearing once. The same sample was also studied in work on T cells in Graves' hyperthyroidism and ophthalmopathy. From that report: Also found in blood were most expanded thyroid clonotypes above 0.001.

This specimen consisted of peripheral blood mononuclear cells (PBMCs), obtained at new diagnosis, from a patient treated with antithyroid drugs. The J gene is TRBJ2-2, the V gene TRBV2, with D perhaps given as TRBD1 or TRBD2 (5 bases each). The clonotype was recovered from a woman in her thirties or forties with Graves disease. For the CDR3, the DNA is TGTGCCAGCGACACCGGGACCGGCACCGGGGAGCTGTTTTTT. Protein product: CASDTGTGTGELFF.